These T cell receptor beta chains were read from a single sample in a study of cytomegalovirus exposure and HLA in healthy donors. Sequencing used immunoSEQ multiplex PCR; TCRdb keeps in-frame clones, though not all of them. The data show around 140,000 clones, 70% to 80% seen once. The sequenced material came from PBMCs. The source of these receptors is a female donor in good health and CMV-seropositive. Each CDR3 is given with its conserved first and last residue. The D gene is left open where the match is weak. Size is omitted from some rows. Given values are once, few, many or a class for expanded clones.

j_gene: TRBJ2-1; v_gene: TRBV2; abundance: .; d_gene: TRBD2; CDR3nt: TGTGCCAGCAGACCCCCCGCGGGACTAGCGGGAGATAAGGGAGACAATGAGCAGTTCTTC; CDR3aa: CASRPPAGLAGDKGDNEQFF
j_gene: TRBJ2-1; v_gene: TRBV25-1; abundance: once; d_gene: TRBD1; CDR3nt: TGTGCCAGCATGCACAATACAGGGGCCAATGAGCAGTTCTTC; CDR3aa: CASMHNTGANEQFF
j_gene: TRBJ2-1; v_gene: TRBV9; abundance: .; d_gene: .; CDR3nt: TGTGCCAGCAGCGTAGGTGAACGCAGGGTCTACAATGAGCAGTTCTTC; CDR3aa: CASSVGERRVYNEQFF
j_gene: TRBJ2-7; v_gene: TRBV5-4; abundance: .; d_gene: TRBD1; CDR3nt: TGTGCCAGCAGCTTGGCTGGGACAGGGCGCTACGAGCAGTACTTC; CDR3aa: CASSLAGTGRYEQYF
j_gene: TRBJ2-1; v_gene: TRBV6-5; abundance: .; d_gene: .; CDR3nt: TGTGCCACCGAGGGCAGGGGAAACTACAATGAGCAGTTCTTC; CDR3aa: CATEGRGNYNEQFF
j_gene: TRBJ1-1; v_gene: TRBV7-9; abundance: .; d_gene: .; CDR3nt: TGTGCCAGCAGCCTCCCAGGGAACACTGAAGCTTTCTTT; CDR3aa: CASSLPGNTEAFF
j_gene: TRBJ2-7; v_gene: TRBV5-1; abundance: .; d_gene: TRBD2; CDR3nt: TGCGCCAGCAGCCCGGACGGGACTAGCATCTACGAGCAGTACTTC; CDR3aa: CASSPDGTSIYEQYF
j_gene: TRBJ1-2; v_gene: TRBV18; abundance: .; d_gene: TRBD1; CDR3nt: TGTGCCAGCTCAACCAGACAGGGGGACTATGGCTACACCTTC; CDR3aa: CASSTRQGDYGYTF
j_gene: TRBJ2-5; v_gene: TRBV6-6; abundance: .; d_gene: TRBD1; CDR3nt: TGTGCCAGCAGTTTCTGGGACAGCCTTCGGGAGACCCAGTACTTC; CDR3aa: CASSFWDSLRETQYF
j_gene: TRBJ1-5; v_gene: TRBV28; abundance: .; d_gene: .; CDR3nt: TGTGCCAGCAGTTTATCAGGGAATCAGCCCCAGCATTTT; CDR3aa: CASSLSGNQPQHF
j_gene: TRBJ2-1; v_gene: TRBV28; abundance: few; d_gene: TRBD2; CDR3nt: TGTGCCAGCAGCACCCCTAGCGGGGGTCACAATGAGCAGTTCTTC; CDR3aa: CASSTPSGGHNEQFF
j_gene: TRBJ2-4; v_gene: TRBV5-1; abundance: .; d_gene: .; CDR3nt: TGCGCCAGCAGCTTGCGGGACAAGGGGGACATTCAGTACTTC; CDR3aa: CASSLRDKGDIQYF
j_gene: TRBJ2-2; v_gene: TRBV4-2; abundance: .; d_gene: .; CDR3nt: TGTGCCAGCAGCCCACGGGGCGGGGGCAGGGACACCGGGGAGCTGTTTTTT; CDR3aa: CASSPRGGGRDTGELFF
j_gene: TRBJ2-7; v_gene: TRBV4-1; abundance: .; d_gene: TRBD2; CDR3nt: TGCGCCAGCAGCCAAGGGTCGGGAGGGGGTTACGAGCAGTACTTC; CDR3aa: CASSQGSGGGYEQYF
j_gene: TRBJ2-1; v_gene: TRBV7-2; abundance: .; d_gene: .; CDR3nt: TGTGCCAGCAGCTTAGCGGGGCGAAACAATGAGCAGTTCTTC; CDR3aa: CASSLAGRNNEQFF
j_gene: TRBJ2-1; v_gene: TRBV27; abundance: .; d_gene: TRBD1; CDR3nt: TGTGCCAGCAGTTCCCACAGGGGGGCCTACAATGAGCAGTTCTTC; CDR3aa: CASSSHRGAYNEQFF
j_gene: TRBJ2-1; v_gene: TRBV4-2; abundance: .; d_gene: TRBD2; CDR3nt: TGTGCCAGCAGCCAAGATGCACTAGCGGCCACCTACAATGAGCAGTTCTTC; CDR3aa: CASSQDALAATYNEQFF
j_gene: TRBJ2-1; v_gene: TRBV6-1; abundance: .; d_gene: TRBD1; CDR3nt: TGTGCCAGCAACACAGGGGGCGACGGGCATGAGCAGTTCTTC; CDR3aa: CASNTGGDGHEQFF
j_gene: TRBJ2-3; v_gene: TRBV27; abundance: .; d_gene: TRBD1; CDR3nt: TGTGCCAGCAGTTCCCCCGTTAGGGGGCTGAATACGCAGTATTTT; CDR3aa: CASSSPVRGLNTQYF
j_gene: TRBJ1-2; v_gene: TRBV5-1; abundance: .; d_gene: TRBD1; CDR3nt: TGCGCCAGCAGCTCGGGACAGCTCTATGGCTACACCTTC; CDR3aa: CASSSGQLYGYTF
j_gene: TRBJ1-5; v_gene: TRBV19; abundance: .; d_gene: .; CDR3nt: TGTGCCAGTGGAGGCGGGAATCAGCCCCAGCATTTT; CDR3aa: CASGGGNQPQHF
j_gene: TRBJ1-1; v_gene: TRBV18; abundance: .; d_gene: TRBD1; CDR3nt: TGTGCCAGCTCACCAGGGACAGGGGGCGCGACTGAAGCTTTCTTT; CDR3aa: CASSPGTGGATEAFF
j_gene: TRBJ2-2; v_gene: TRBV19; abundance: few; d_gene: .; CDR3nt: TGTGCCAGTAGGGTTCTCGGGGGTTGGAACACCGGGGAGCTGTTTTTT; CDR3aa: CASRVLGGWNTGELFF
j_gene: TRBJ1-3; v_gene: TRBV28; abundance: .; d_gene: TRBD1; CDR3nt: TGTGCCAGCAGTGCTTTGGGGACAGGGGCGGTATCCGGAAACACCATATATTTT; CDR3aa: CASSALGTGAVSGNTIYF
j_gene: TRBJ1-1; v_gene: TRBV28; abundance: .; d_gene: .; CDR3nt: TGTGCCAGCTACCTAGGGGCCATGAACACTGAAGCTTTCTTT; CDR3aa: CASYLGAMNTEAFF
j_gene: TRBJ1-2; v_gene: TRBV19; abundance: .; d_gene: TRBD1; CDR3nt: TGTGCCAGTAGTATAACTGGGGACAGCAACTATGGCTACACCTTC; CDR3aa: CASSITGDSNYGYTF
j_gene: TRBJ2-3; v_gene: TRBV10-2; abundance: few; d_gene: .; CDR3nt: TGCGCCAGCAGTGAGTCGGGAGGAACAGATACGCAGTATTTT; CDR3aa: CASSESGGTDTQYF
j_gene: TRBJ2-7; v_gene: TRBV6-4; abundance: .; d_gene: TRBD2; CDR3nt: TGTGCCAGCAGTGGGCCCGGGACTAGCGGGAGGGCCGTCCCTTACGAGCAGTACTTC; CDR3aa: CASSGPGTSGRAVPYEQYF
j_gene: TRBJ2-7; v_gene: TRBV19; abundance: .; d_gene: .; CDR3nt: TGTGCCAGTAGTACCCCCCGACTGCGCCAAACCTACGAGCAGTACTTC; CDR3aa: CASSTPRLRQTYEQYF
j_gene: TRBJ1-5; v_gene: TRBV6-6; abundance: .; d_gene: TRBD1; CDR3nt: TGTGCCAGTAGTGACAGGGACAGCAATCAGCCCCAGCATTTT; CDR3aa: CASSDRDSNQPQHF
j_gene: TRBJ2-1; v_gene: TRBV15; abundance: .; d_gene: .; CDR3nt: TGTGCCACCAGCAGGGCCGGGGATCCCTACAATGAGCAGTTCTTC; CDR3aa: CATSRAGDPYNEQFF